What follows are 12 T cell receptor beta chains derived from one specimen sequenced in a study of T cells in Graves' hyperthyroidism and ophthalmopathy. Amplified TCR beta CDR3 regions came from RNA transcripts. Carried out on the TCR CDR3, a first-round RT-PCR used the HTBI primer set. TCRdb independently ran MiXCR on the multiplex PCR reads; one entry per CDR3 protein. The sample lists 600,000 or so distinct CDR3 sequences, 12% to 15% seen once, with less than 9% in the top ten. Sample: blood. The receptor set was obtained from a woman aged 18-29 years with Graves' ophthalmopathy.

The chain carries TRBV5-8 and TRBJ2-1; D unclear. The better agreement between TRBJ2-7 and the DNA end casts doubt on the J call. Germline V CDR1 and CDR2: SGHTS, YDEGEE. This CDR3 has 16 amino acids. The CDR3 sequence is CASSLSWSFFYNEQYF. CDR3 nucleotide sequence: TGTGCCAGCAGCTTATCATGGTCCTTCTTCTACAATGAGCAGTACTTC.

There are many counts of this clonotype. The rearrangement joins TRBV5-1 to TRBJ1-5; 7 bases fit TRBD1. J was trimmed by 4 bases and V by 4 bases; bases with no gene match: 5. Germline V gene data show CDR1 as SGHRS and CDR2 as YFSETQ. The CDR3 runs to 14 residues. CDR3 loop: CASSPGTENQPQHF. CDR3 DNA sequence: TGCGCCAGCAGCCCCGGGACAGAAAATCAGCCCCAGCATTTT.

This clonotype has ten or more counts. V is TRBV27 and J is TRBJ2-6; D possibly corresponds to TRBD1 (6 bases). The CDR3 totals 15 residues. V shed 7 bases and J shed 0 bases, with 10 bases lying between them. CDR1 is MNHEY and CDR2 is SMNVEV in the germline V gene (reference sequence). The CDR3 sequence is CASTTGISGANVLTF. DNA for the CDR3: TGTGCCAGCACGACAGGTATCTCTGGGGCCAACGTCCTGACTTTC.

This clonotype was detected a few times. The rearrangement uses TRBV5-5 and TRBJ2-1; possible D gene TRBD2, 6 bases. V was clipped by 7 bases and J by 9 bases, with 23 bases between them. The V gene's germline CDR1 is SGHKS and CDR2 YYEKEE (reference sequence). The CDR3 sequence is 15 residues long. This CDR3 is CASFPWGTGEAEQFF. The CDR3, as DNA: TGTGCCAGCTTCCCTTGGGGGACGGGAGAGGCTGAGCAGTTCTTC.

CDR3 amino acids: CASSLKGLGGLSNQPQHF. The CDR3 DNA follows: TGTGCCAGCAGCTTAAAGGGTTTGGGGGGGCTTAGCAATCAGCCCCAGCATTTT. The chain employs TRBV7-2 and TRBJ1-5, with D possibly TRBD1 on 6 matching bases. The V end was cut by 2 bases, the J end by 0 bases, with 17 bases between. CDR3 length: 18 amino acids. The germline V gene has CDR1 SGHTA and CDR2 FQGNSA.

The table lists this clonotype with many counts. The chain uses TRBV3-1 and TRBJ2-1; 9 nucleotides line up with TRBD2. Germline-derived CDR1 and CDR2 are LGHDT and YNNKEL (reference sequence). The CDR3 sequence is 16 residues long. The ends lost 5 bases at V and 8 bases at J; junction bases unmatched: 13. Here the CDR3 DNA reads TGTGCCAGCAGCGCAAAATTTAGCGGGAGAGTGGATGAGCAGTTCTTC. Translating it yields CASSAKFSGRVDEQFF.

This clonotype was counted many times. V and J are TRBV6-6 and TRBJ2-7; 11 nucleotides line up with TRBD2. CDR1 and CDR2 from the germline V gene are MNHNY and SVGAGI (reference sequence). V trimming: 2 bases; J trimming: 4 bases; junction bases outside the gene matches: 4. CDR3 length equals 15 residues. CDR3 DNA sequence: TGTGCCAGCAGTTACACAGGACTAGCGGGTTACGAGCAGTACTTC. Translation gives CASSYTGLAGYEQYF.

This clonotype was detected only a few times. The chain links TRBV20-1 to TRBJ2-1; the match to TRBD2 covers 9 bases. Germline CDR1 is DFQATT and CDR2 is SNEGSKA (reference sequence). Germline trimming cut 6 bases from V and 2 bases from J; bases unmatched to any gene: 17. The CDR3 length is 18 residues. CDR3 loop: CSAHGALIAGDAYNEQFF. The CDR3 DNA follows: TGCAGTGCCCATGGGGCTCTTATAGCGGGAGACGCCTACAATGAGCAGTTCTTC.

This clonotype has ten or more counts. The gene calls are TRBV28 and TRBJ1-6, with unresolved D. This CDR3 has 14 residues. Trimming took off 9 bases at V and 0 bases at J, with 9 bases between the two ends. Germline V lookup: CDR1 MDHEN, CDR2 SYDVKM. The CDR3 nucleotides are TGTGCCAGTGGTGGGAGCTCCTATAATTCACCCCTCCACTTT. As protein: CASGGSSYNSPLHF.

This clonotype was seen a few times. The chain joins TRBV7-8 to TRBJ2-1; D might be TRBD1 or TRBD2, each matching 5 bases. The V gene lost 0 bases and the J gene lost 0 bases, with 15 bases spanning the gap. CDR1 and CDR2 (germline): SGHVS, FQNEAQ. The CDR3 sequence is 18 residues long. CDR3 DNA: TGTGCCAGCAGCTTAGCACCGGGACGATCCGTCTCCTACAATGAGCAGTTCTTC. Protein sequence: CASSLAPGRSVSYNEQFF.

This clonotype was recorded many times. In DNA, the CDR3 is TGTGCCATCAGGGGACAGGGTAGGCAGCCCCAGCATTTT. Its protein is CAIRGQGRQPQHF. The genes are TRBV10-3 and TRBJ1-5; TRBD1 agrees at 9 bases. CDR1 is ENHRY, CDR2 SYGVKD, per germline. Trimming cost V 6 bases and J 7 bases; bases outside gene matches: 4. This CDR3 is 13 amino acids long.

This clonotype was seen many times. This chain connects TRBV6-1 to TRBJ2-5; 7 nucleotides line up with TRBD2. With V trimmed by 5 bases and J by 2 bases, 11 bases remained unmatched. This CDR3 contains 16 residues. The germline gives CDR1 MNHNS, CDR2 SASEGT. As DNA, the CDR3 is TGTGCCAGCAGTTCGGTGCGTCTAGCGGTACAAGAGACCCAGTACTTC. Encoded protein: CASSSVRLAVQETQYF.